A selection of T cell receptor beta chains follows, all from one sample in a study of CD8 T cells in ankylosing spondylitis. Each CDR3 protein is one row after TCRdb ran MiXCR on the 5' RACE reads. The repertoire has 700,000 to 850,000 distinct CDR3 sequences, about 12% of them found once; the top ten carry 0.51%. Material for sequencing was blood, either unsorted or a sorted T cell fraction (not recorded which). The source of these receptors is a male donor with ankylosing spondylitis. Both conserved end residues are part of each CDR3. A D gene is named only where the DNA matches it firmly. Size tells how often a clone was seen (once, few, many) or the class of an expanded clone, and some rows leave it out.

J: TRBJ2-4; D: -; V: TRBV4-3; size: few; CDR3: CASSQSILPTENIQYF; DNA: TGCGCCAGCAGCCAGTCAATACTTCCCACGGAAAACATTCAGTACTTC
J: TRBJ1-5; D: -; V: TRBV7-2; size: few; CDR3: CASSPLDRAGQPQHF; DNA: TGTGCCAGCTCCCCCCTGGACAGAGCGGGGCAGCCCCAGCATTTT
J: TRBJ2-3; D: -; V: TRBV18; size: few; CDR3: CASSPEGKADTQYF; DNA: TGTGCCAGCTCACCCGAAGGGAAAGCAGATACGCAGTATTTT
J: TRBJ2-2; D: -; V: TRBV3-1; size: few; CDR3: CASSQDSANTGELFF; DNA: TGTGCCAGCAGCCAAGACAGCGCGAACACCGGGGAGCTGTTTTTT
J: TRBJ2-5; D: -; V: TRBV29-1; size: few; CDR3: CSPVFSFGWQETQYF; DNA: TGCAGCCCAGTTTTTTCGTTTGGGTGGCAAGAGACCCAGTACTTC
J: TRBJ1-5; D: TRBD1; V: TRBV7-2; size: -; CDR3: CASSLRQGEGQPQHF; DNA: TGTGCCAGCAGCTTAAGACAGGGGGAAGGTCAGCCCCAGCATTTT
J: TRBJ2-7; D: TRBD1; V: TRBV27; size: few; CDR3: CASSFHGMVQGQSYEQYF; DNA: TGTGCCAGCAGTTTCCATGGTATGGTACAGGGGCAATCCTACGAGCAGTACTTC
J: TRBJ1-6; D: -; V: TRBV6-1; size: few; CDR3: CASSEGAENSPLHF; DNA: TGTGCCAGCAGTGAAGGGGCAGAAAATTCACCCCTCCACTTT
J: TRBJ2-1; D: -; V: TRBV11-3; size: -; CDR3: CASSYRNYNEQFF; DNA: TGTGCCAGCAGCTACCGGAATTACAATGAGCAGTTCTTC
J: TRBJ1-2; D: TRBD1; V: TRBV20-1; size: -; CDR3: CSARLRTGYYGYTF; DNA: TGCAGTGCTAGGTTGAGGACAGGTTACTATGGCTACACCTTC
J: TRBJ2-1; D: TRBD1; V: TRBV5-1; size: many; CDR3: CASSFMTGAYNEQFF; DNA: TGCGCCAGCAGCTTTATGACAGGGGCGTACAATGAGCAGTTCTTC
J: TRBJ2-5; D: TRBD1; V: TRBV24-1; size: few; CDR3: CATSDSRQGNGETQYF; DNA: TGTGCCACCAGTGATTCAAGACAGGGAAATGGAGAGACCCAGTACTTC
J: TRBJ1-2; D: -; V: TRBV12-3/TRBV12-4; size: few; CDR3: CALWGGFSYGYTF; DNA: TGTGCCCTTTGGGGGGGCTTTTCGTATGGCTACACCTTC
J: TRBJ2-2; D: -; V: TRBV20-1; size: few; CDR3: CSAPNRARASNTGELFF; DNA: TGCAGTGCCCCGAACCGTGCTAGGGCTTCGAACACCGGGGAGCTGTTTTTT
J: TRBJ2-1; D: TRBD2; V: TRBV20-1; size: few; CDR3: CSAPRGRGGSNEQFF; DNA: TGCAGTGCCCCCAGAGGTCGCGGGGGGTCCAATGAGCAGTTCTTC
J: TRBJ1-2; D: TRBD1; V: TRBV20-1; size: few; CDR3: CSATRQGLAYGYTF; DNA: TGCAGTGCTACAAGACAGGGATTGGCGTATGGCTACACCTTC
J: TRBJ2-1; D: -; V: TRBV29-1; size: -; CDR3: CSVEVRTLEWQFF; DNA: TGCAGCGTTGAAGTACGGACTCTCGAATGGCAGTTCTTC
J: TRBJ2-7; D: TRBD2; V: TRBV20-1; size: -; CDR3: CSAKPGLAGVVSYEQYF; DNA: TGCAGTGCCAAACCGGGACTAGCGGGAGTGGTATCCTACGAGCAGTACTTC
J: TRBJ2-2; D: -; V: TRBV20-1; size: few; CDR3: CSASIPGAPNTGELFF; DNA: TGCAGTGCTAGTATCCCGGGGGCACCGAACACCGGGGAGCTGTTTTTT
J: TRBJ2-4; D: -; V: TRBV28; size: -; CDR3: CASSFRQGGKNIQYF; DNA: TGTGCCAGCAGTTTCCGGCAGGGGGGTAAAAACATTCAGTACTTC
J: TRBJ2-1; D: -; V: TRBV29-1; size: many; CDR3: CSVVGAEGSGYNEQFF; DNA: TGCAGCGTTGTAGGAGCGGAGGGTTCAGGTTACAATGAGCAGTTCTTC
J: TRBJ1-5; D: TRBD1; V: TRBV19; size: -; CDR3: CASSSGTGDYQPQHF; DNA: TGTGCCAGTAGTAGCGGGACAGGGGACTATCAGCCCCAGCATTTT
J: TRBJ1-5; D: -; V: TRBV12-3/TRBV12-4; size: many; CDR3: CASSPREAENQPQHF; DNA: TGTGCCAGCAGTCCCCGGGAGGCCGAGAATCAGCCCCAGCATTTT
J: TRBJ2-2; D: -; V: TRBV7-2; size: -; CDR3: CASRPPGTSANTGELFF; DNA: TGTGCCAGCAGACCCCCAGGGACCTCCGCGAACACCGGGGAGCTGTTTTTT
J: TRBJ2-4; D: -; V: TRBV6-2/TRBV6-3; size: -; CDR3: CASITTRGAKNIQYF; DNA: TGTGCCAGCATTACGACAAGGGGAGCCAAAAACATTCAGTACTTC
J: TRBJ2-2; D: TRBD2; V: TRBV11-1; size: few; CDR3: CASSQGPSGYTGELFF; DNA: TGTGCCAGCAGCCAAGGCCCTAGCGGTTACACCGGGGAGCTGTTTTTT
J: TRBJ2-7; D: TRBD1; V: TRBV20-1; size: few; CDR3: CSADRVAYEQYF; DNA: TGCAGTGCTGACAGGGTAGCCTACGAGCAGTACTTC
J: TRBJ2-7; D: -; V: TRBV11-2; size: -; CDR3: CASRGSGTLIQYF; DNA: TGTGCCAGCAGGGGATCCGGGACGTTGATTCAGTACTTC
J: TRBJ2-3; D: TRBD2; V: TRBV24-1; size: few; CDR3: CATSDQRTSEAADTQYF; DNA: TGTGCCACCAGTGACCAAAGGACTAGCGAAGCGGCAGATACGCAGTATTTT
J: TRBJ1-2; D: -; V: TRBV28; size: -; CDR3: CASSGTVNYGYTF; DNA: TGTGCCAGCAGTGGGACGGTTAACTATGGCTACACCTTC
J: TRBJ2-3; D: -; V: TRBV7-2; size: -; CDR3: CASSPQSLSTDTQYF; DNA: TGTGCCAGCAGCCCTCAGTCGTTGAGCACAGATACGCAGTATTTT
J: TRBJ2-3; D: -; V: TRBV6-1; size: few; CDR3: CASRPGPASTDTQYF; DNA: TGTGCCAGCAGGCCCGGACCAGCTAGCACAGATACGCAGTATTTT
J: TRBJ1-5; D: -; V: TRBV3-1; size: few; CDR3: CASSQGTGNNQPQHF; DNA: TGTGCCAGCAGCCAAGGCACAGGGAACAATCAGCCCCAGCATTTT
J: TRBJ1-6; D: -; V: TRBV21-1; size: -; CDR3: CASSKEVELGGTPNSPLHF; DNA: TGTGCCAGCAGCAAAGAGGTTGAACTCGGAGGGACACCAAATTCACCCCTCCACTTT
J: TRBJ2-1; D: TRBD2; V: TRBV7-2; size: many; CDR3: CASSSSRTSGDNEQFF; DNA: TGTGCCAGCAGCTCTAGTAGGACTAGCGGGGACAATGAGCAGTTCTTC
J: TRBJ2-7; D: -; V: TRBV11-2; size: -; CDR3: CASSLVLGRGGSYEQYF; DNA: TGTGCCAGCAGCTTAGTCTTAGGCAGGGGTGGATCCTACGAGCAGTACTTC
J: TRBJ2-1; D: TRBD2; V: TRBV7-2; size: many; CDR3: CASSLRRLAGGNEQFF; DNA: TGTGCCAGCAGCTTAAGGCGGCTAGCGGGGGGTAATGAGCAGTTCTTC